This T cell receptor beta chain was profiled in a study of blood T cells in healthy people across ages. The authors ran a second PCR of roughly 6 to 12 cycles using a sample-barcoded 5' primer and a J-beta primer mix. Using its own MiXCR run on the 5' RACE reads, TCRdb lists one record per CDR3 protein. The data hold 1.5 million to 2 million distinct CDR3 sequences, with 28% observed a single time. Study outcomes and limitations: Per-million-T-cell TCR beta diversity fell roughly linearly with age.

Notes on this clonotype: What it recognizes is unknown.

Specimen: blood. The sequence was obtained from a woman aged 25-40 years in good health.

The CDR3 protein is CASSEIGSRDGYTF. Written as DNA, the CDR3 is TGTGCCAGCAGCGAAATAGGGTCCCGGGATGGCTACACCTTC. The chain is built from TRBV28 and TRBJ1-2; D is undetermined. The CDR3 is 14 residues long. The V gene lost 6 bases and the J gene lost 6 bases, with 17 bases spanning the gap. The germline V gene has CDR1 MDHEN and CDR2 SYDVKM.